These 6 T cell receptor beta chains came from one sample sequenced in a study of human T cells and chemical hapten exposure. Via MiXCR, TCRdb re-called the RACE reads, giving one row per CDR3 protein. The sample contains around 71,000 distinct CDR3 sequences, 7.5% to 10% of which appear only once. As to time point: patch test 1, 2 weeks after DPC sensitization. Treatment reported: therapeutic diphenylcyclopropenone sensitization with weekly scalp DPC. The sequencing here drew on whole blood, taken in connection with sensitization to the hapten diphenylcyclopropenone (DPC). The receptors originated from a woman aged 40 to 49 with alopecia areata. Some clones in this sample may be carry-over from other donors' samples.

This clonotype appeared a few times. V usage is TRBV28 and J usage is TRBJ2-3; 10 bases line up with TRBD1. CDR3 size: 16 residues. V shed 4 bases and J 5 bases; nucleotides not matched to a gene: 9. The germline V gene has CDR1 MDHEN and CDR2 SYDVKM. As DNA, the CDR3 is TGTGCCAGCAGTTCCCCAGGGACAGGGGACCGAGATACGCAGTATTTT. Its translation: CASSSPGTGDRDTQYF.

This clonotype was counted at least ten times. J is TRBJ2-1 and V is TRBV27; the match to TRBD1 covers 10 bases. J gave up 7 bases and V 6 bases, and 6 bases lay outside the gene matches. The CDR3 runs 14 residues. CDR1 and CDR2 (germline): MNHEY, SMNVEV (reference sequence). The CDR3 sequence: CASRRDRGMNEQFF. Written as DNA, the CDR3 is TGTGCCAGCAGGCGGGACAGGGGCATGAATGAGCAGTTCTTC.

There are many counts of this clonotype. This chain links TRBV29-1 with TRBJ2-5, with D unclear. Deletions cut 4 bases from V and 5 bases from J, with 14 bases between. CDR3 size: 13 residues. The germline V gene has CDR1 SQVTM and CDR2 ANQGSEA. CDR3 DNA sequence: TGCAGCGTTGGATACAGCCAGGTGGAGACCCAGTACTTC. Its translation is CSVGYSQVETQYF.

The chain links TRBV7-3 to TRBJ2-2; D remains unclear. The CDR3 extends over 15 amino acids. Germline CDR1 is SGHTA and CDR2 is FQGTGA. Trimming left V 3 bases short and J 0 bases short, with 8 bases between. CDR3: CASSLNSPNTGELFF. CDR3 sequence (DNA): TGTGCCAGCAGCTTGAACAGCCCGAACACCGGGGAGCTGTTTTTT. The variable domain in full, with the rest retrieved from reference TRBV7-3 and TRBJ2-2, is GAGVSQTPSNKVTEKGKYVELRCDPISGHTALYWYRQSLGQGPEFLIYFQGTGAADDSGLPNDRFFAVRPEGSVSTLKIQRTERGDSAVYLCASSLNSPNTGELFFGEGSRLTVL.

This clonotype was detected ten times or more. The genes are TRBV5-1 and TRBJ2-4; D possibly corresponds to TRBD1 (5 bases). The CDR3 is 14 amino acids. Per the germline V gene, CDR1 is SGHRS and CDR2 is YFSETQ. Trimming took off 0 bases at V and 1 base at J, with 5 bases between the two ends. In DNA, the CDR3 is TGCGCCAGCAGCTTGGAGGGGGCCAAAAACATTCAGTACTTC. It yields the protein CASSLEGAKNIQYF.

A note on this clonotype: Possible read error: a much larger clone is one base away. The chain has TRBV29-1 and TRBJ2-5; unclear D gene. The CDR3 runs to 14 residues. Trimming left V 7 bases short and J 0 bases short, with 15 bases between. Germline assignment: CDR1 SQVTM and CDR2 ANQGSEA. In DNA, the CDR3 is TGCAGCGCCAGACATGGGCCGTACCAAGAGACCCAGTACTTC. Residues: CSARHGPYQETQYF.